This TCR beta chain is from a study of OX40 agonist ivuxolimab in advanced cancers. For the wider study: The costimulatory receptor OX40 (CD134) was targeted by ivuxolimab, a fully human IgG2 agonistic monoclonal antibody. Intravenous ivuxolimab was administered to patients every 2 weeks at six dose levels: 0.01, 0.1, 0.3, 1.5, 3 and 10 mg/kg. Among the roughly 52 dose-escalation patients, some 20 had hepatocellular carcinoma, 15 melanoma, 9 renal cell carcinoma and 9 head and neck cancer. In the dose-escalation cohort, 82.7% of patients were male, and the mean age was about 55 years, with a range of about 23 to 85. Patients were allowed to have had prior anti-PD-1, anti-PD-L1 or anti-CTLA-4 therapy, and around 40% of the dose-escalation patients had previously received checkpoint inhibitors. Three dose-escalation patients achieved partial responses, one with hepatocellular carcinoma and two with cutaneous melanoma. Peripheral TCRbeta sequencing aimed to test whether ivuxolimab altered TCR sequence diversity and caused clonal T-cell expansion. The paper describes the monotherapy dose-escalation part (N ≈ 52 patients) of the phase I trial of ivuxolimab. The paper as a whole reports these results and caveats: After ivuxolimab, more expanded clones were found on average in CD8+ T cells than in CD4+ T cells. Low levels of normalized T-cell clonal expansion were also seen in some patients who did not respond. At doses from 0.1 to 3.0 mg/kg, clonal expansion was seen in both CD4+ and CD8+ blood T cells between baseline and week 6. In partial responders in the 0.1-3.0 mg/kg groups, normalized peripheral clonal expansion was found to be among the lowest, especially among CD8+ T cells. Which antigens the clonally expanded peripheral T cells were specific for was not determined.

Patients with a history of autoimmune disease or receiving systemic immunosuppression were excluded from the trial. Peripheral blood for TCR sequencing was collected from all dose cohorts at baseline, on cycle 4 day 1, and on cycle 7 day 1. The samples were taken from a phase I, first-in-human, multicenter, open-label dose-escalation trial of ivuxolimab. Adults with locally advanced or metastatic head and neck squamous cell, hepatocellular, melanoma or renal cell carcinoma were enrolled in the trial. Before TCR sequencing, CD4+ and CD8+ T cells were separately sorted from peripheral blood. A word on this clone: No cognate antigen has been identified for it. Base qualities are not at hand, and no much larger clone is one base apart.

From the cysteine through the valine, the CDR3 covers 14 amino acids. The sequence is cut down to CDR3 DNA, 42 bases in frame from base 1. V lost 0 bases and J lost 3 bases; the stretch between them is 9 bases long. CDR1 LNHNV and CDR2 YYDKDF were looked up in the germline V gene (reference sequence). Genomic DNA was isolated from the sorted cells so that the TCRbeta CDR3 region could be sequenced. TCRbeta CDR3 regions were sequenced using the immunoSEQ Assay. The immuneACCESS repertoire file appears here via TCRdb, limited to in-frame rearrangements. These files lack a portion of the clones; in checked studies, under half of the deficit traces to unresolved V genes, and the cause of the others is not known. This sample is represented by 71,000 or so clones; more than 70% of them were singletons. Around 8.2% of the sample is in the top ten clones.

The chain uses TRBV15 and TRBJ2-7, with the D call perhaps TRBD1 or TRBD2, as 5 bases match in each case. The origin of this receptor is an adult with an advanced solid tumor such as melanoma, head and neck, liver or kidney cancer. Sequencing used CD4+ or CD8+ T cells sorted from blood, obtained in a trial of the OX40 agonist ivuxolimab. The DNA sequence is given as TGTGCCACCAGCAGAGATGTGGGGGTCTACGAGCAGTACGTC. Its product reads: CATSRDVGVYEQYV.